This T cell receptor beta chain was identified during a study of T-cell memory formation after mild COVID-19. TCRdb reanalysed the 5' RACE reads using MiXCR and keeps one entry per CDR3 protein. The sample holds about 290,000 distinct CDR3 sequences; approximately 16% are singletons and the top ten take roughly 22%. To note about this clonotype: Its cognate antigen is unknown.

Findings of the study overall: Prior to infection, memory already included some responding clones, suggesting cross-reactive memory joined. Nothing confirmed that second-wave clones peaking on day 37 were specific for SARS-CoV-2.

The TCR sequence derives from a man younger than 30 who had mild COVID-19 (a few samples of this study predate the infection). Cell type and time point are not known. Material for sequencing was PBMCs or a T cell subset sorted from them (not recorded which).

CDR3 DNA sequence: TGTGCCAGCAGCGATGGACGGTATGGCTACACCTTC. It translates to CASSDGRYGYTF. The chain recombines TRBV11-2 with TRBJ1-2; D remains ambiguous. CDR1 and CDR2 (germline): SGHAT, FQNNGV. V was cut by 5 bases and J by 5 bases, with 9 bases left in between. The CDR3 spans 12 residues.